A single sample gave rise to the 32 T cell receptor beta chains below, sequenced in a study of blood T cell repertoires in COVID-19 (dated by TCRdb to about 2020). The library was generated by the immunoSEQ multiplex PCR assay. TCRdb took this table from immuneACCESS and kept in-frame rearrangements with V and J called. Such tables lack part of the clones; where checked against another copy, unresolved V genes explain under half of the gap, and the rest is unexplained. In all, the sample holds roughly 160,000 clones, and approximately 91% of those were seen once. The ten top clones hold 2% to 3% of the sample. Sequenced: peripheral blood. The receptors stem from a man aged 18 to 35 with acute or convalescent COVID-19.

The J gene is TRBJ2-7, the V gene TRBV19; 10 bases line up with TRBD2. The V and J ends lost 9 bases and 3 bases, in that order; junction bases with no gene match: 5. CDR3 size: 13 residues. Per the germline V gene, CDR1 is LNHDA and CDR2 is SQIVND (reference sequence). The CDR3 reads CASLASGSYEQYF. The CDR3 coding sequence is TGTGCCAGCCTAGCTAGCGGGAGCTACGAGCAGTACTTC.

The chain is built from TRBV6-2 or TRBV6-3 and TRBJ2-1; a weak D match, TRBD2 (5 bases). This CDR3 has 15 amino acids. The V end lost 5 bases, the J end lost 2 bases, and 13 bases lay between the germline ends. The germline V gene encodes CDR1 MNHEY and CDR2 SVGEGT. The CDR3 region is CASSLQRPTYNEQFF. The CDR3 region has the DNA TGTGCCAGCAGTCTCCAGCGGCCGACCTACAATGAGCAGTTCTTC.

The chain is built from TRBV3-1 (or the pseudogene TRBV3-2) and TRBJ2-7; D is perhaps TRBD2 (6 bases). The V and J ends lost 4 bases and 0 bases respectively, with 13 bases between them. This CDR3 contains 15 residues. Germline CDR1 reads LGHDT; CDR2 reads YNNKEL (reference sequence). The CDR3 spells CASSPSGRPSYEQYF. CDR3 coding DNA: TGTGCCAGCAGCCCCTCAGGGAGGCCCTCCTACGAGCAGTACTTC.

V and J are TRBV7-2 and TRBJ1-5, with a weak D call TRBD1 (5 bases). Trimming shortened V by 1 base and J by 0 bases, and 13 bases separated the two germline ends. Per germline, CDR1 SGHTA and CDR2 FQGNSA. The CDR3 runs 17 residues. The CDR3 sequence is CASSLVGTGLSNQPQHF. The CDR3 bases are TGTGCCAGCAGCTTAGTAGGTACAGGCCTTAGCAATCAGCCCCAGCATTTT.

This chain links TRBV5-1 with TRBJ2-7; tentative D call: TRBD2 (5 bases). The CDR3 has 15 amino acids. Between the trimmed V and J ends, which lost 0 bases and 3 bases, there was a span of 13 bases. Germline CDR1 reads SGHRS; CDR2 reads YFSETQ. DNA of the CDR3: TGCGCCAGCAGCTTGGTGCCGGGGTCCTTCTACGAGCAGTACTTC. It translates to CASSLVPGSFYEQYF.

This chain uses TRBV5-5 with TRBJ1-5; D may be TRBD1 (6 bases). The CDR3 totals 15 residues. Germline CDR1 reads SGHKS; CDR2 reads YYEKEE (reference sequence). With 2 bases removed from V and 11 bases from J, the gap between germline ends came to 20 bases. This CDR3 is CASSFEGVWEGSQHF. CDR3 DNA sequence: TGTGCCAGCAGCTTTGAGGGGGTGTGGGAAGGATCCCAGCATTTT.

The gene calls are TRBV24-1 and TRBJ2-3, with 7 bases lining up with TRBD1. V dropped 4 bases and J dropped 3; count of bases not matched to a gene: 6. The CDR3 has 15 amino acids. CDR1 and CDR2 from the germline V gene are KGHDR and SFDVKD. The CDR3 nucleotides are TGTGCCACCAGTGAGACAGGGATAGGGACAGATACGCAGTATTTT. It yields the protein CATSETGIGTDTQYF.

This chain links TRBV5-1 with TRBJ2-7, with D tentatively TRBD1 (6 bases). Germline V gene sequence: CDR1 SGHRS, CDR2 YFSETQ. CDR3 length equals 16 residues. The V gene lost 0 bases and the J gene lost 4 bases, with 17 bases spanning the gap. CDR3 coding DNA: TGCGCCAGCAGCTTGGTCCTTGGGGGCGCCTTTTACGAGCAGTACTTC. As protein: CASSLVLGGAFYEQYF.

V usage is TRBV7-6 and J usage is TRBJ1-1, with D perhaps TRBD1 (5 bases). The germline gives CDR1 SGHVS, CDR2 FNYEAQ. The CDR3 extends over 13 amino acids. The V end lost 5 bases, the J end lost 2 bases, and 9 bases lay between the germline ends. The CDR3, as DNA: TGTGCCAGCAGCCCCCAGGGAAACACTGAAGCTTTCTTT. Protein sequence: CASSPQGNTEAFF.

This chain joins TRBV5-6 and TRBJ2-7; 9 bases are a match to TRBD1. Germline V gene sequence: CDR1 SGHDT, CDR2 YYEEEE. The CDR3 is 13 amino acids. Trimming cost V 4 bases and J 9 bases; bases outside gene matches: 8. The DNA for the CDR3 is TGTGCCAGCAGCGTGAACAGGGGGCGAATGCAGTACTTC. Residues: CASSVNRGRMQYF.

The V call is TRBV7-2, the J call TRBJ1-5; a possible D gene is TRBD1 (6 bases). CDR1 and CDR2 (germline): SGHTA, FQGNSA. V lost 5 bases to trimming and J lost 0 bases, with 11 bases between them. This CDR3 has 15 amino acids. CDR3: CASSPQGYSNQPQHF. The CDR3 nucleotides are TGTGCCAGCAGCCCACAGGGTTATAGCAATCAGCCCCAGCATTTT.

The rearrangement joins TRBV3-1 (or the pseudogene TRBV3-2) to TRBJ1-1; tentative D call: TRBD1 (6 bases). This CDR3 region has 13 residues. In germline, CDR1 is LGHDT, CDR2 YNNKEL (reference sequence). Trimming left V 2 bases short and J 8 bases short, with 12 bases between. CDR3 nucleotide sequence: TGTGCCAGCAGCCAACAAGGAACAGGGGAAGCTTTCTTT. Encoded protein: CASSQQGTGEAFF.

This chain connects TRBV18 to TRBJ1-1; D remains unclear. V shed 3 bases and J shed 1 base, with 9 bases lying between them. CDR1 KGHSH and CDR2 LQKENI come from the germline V gene. CDR3 length equals 14 residues. The CDR3, as DNA: TGTGCCAGCTCACCGCACAGCCAGAACACTGAAGCTTTCTTT. It is translated as CASSPHSQNTEAFF. Looking up the rest from reference TRBV18 and TRBJ1-1 gives the full variable domain: NAGVMQNPRHLVRRRGQEARLRCSPMKGHSHVYWYRQLPEEGLKFMVYLQKENIIDESGMPKERFSAEFPKEGPSILRIQQVVRGDSAAYFCASSPHSQNTEAFFGQGTRLTVV.

The V call is TRBV30, the J call TRBJ1-5; D might be TRBD1 (5 bases). Looked up from germline, CDR1 is GTSNPN and CDR2 is SVGIG (reference sequence). The CDR3 contains 12 residues. V shed 1 base and J shed 4 bases, with 5 bases lying between them. CDR3 loop: CAWSEGNQPQHF. As DNA, the CDR3 is TGTGCCTGGAGTGAGGGGAATCAGCCCCAGCATTTT.

The chain combines TRBV19 with TRBJ1-6, with TRBD1 matching 8 bases. CDR1 is LNHDA, CDR2 SQIVND, per germline (reference sequence). This CDR3 has 16 residues. V lost 2 bases, J lost 4 bases, and 4 bases stayed unmatched. CDR3 DNA: TGTGCCAGTAGTATACGGACAGGGCGTTATAATTCACCCCTCCACTTT. Protein sequence: CASSIRTGRYNSPLHF. The variable domain in full, completed from reference TRBV19 and TRBJ1-6, reads DGGITQSPKYLFRKEGQNVTLSCEQNLNHDAMYWYRQDPGQGLRLIYYSQIVNDFQKGDIAEGYSVSREKKESFPLTVTSAQKNPTAFYLCASSIRTGRYNSPLHFGNGTRLTVT.

The chain is built from TRBV19 and TRBJ1-1, with TRBD1 matching over 8 bases. This CDR3 spans 15 amino acids. Trimming cost V 6 bases and J 5 bases; bases outside gene matches: 11. CDR1 LNHDA and CDR2 SQIVND come from the germline V gene (reference sequence). The CDR3 coding sequence is TGTGCCAGTAGGCCAGGGGGCGCAAGGGTGACTGAAGCTTTCTTT. Protein: CASRPGGARVTEAFF. Complete variable domain (other parts from reference TRBV19 and TRBJ1-1): DGGITQSPKYLFRKEGQNVTLSCEQNLNHDAMYWYRQDPGQGLRLIYYSQIVNDFQKGDIAEGYSVSREKKESFPLTVTSAQKNPTAFYLCASRPGGARVTEAFFGQGTRLTVV.

The V and J genes are TRBV24-1 and TRBJ2-5; TRBD1 matches at 8 bases. Unmatched junction bases numbered 1, after V lost 4 bases and J lost 4 bases. The CDR3 is 13 amino acids. From germline, CDR1 is KGHDR and CDR2 SFDVKD. Written as DNA, the CDR3 is TGTGCCACCAGTGACAGGGGGCTAGAGACCCAGTACTTC. It codes for CATSDRGLETQYF.

The chain uses TRBV2 and TRBJ2-1, with 12 bases lining up with TRBD2. V lost 5 bases and J lost 2; bases outside the gene matches: 7. CDR1 is SNHLY and CDR2 is FYNNEI in the germline V gene. The CDR3 is 17 residues long. DNA of the CDR3: TGTGCCAGCAGTACATGGACTAGCGGGGATGCCTACAATGAGCAGTTCTTC. The encoded protein is CASSTWTSGDAYNEQFF.

V gene TRBV3-1 (or the pseudogene TRBV3-2) combines with J gene TRBJ2-1, with a weak D call TRBD2 (6 bases). Deletions cut 1 base from V and 9 bases from J, with 16 bases between. The CDR3 loop spans 15 amino acids. The germline CDR1 and CDR2 sequences are LGHDT and YNNKEL (reference sequence). CDR3 protein: CASSQGVAGSAEQFF. DNA of the CDR3: TGTGCCAGCAGCCAAGGGGTTGCGGGGTCGGCTGAGCAGTTCTTC.

This sequence joins TRBV6-5 and TRBJ2-7; TRBD2 might be the D (6 bases). Germline CDR1 and CDR2: MNHEY and SVGAGI. There are 12 residues in the CDR3. V dropped 6 bases and J dropped 5 bases, with 11 bases sitting between them. This CDR3 reads CASSFGLHEQYF. DNA for the CDR3: TGTGCCAGCAGCTTCGGACTACACGAGCAGTACTTC.

The V call is TRBV5-5, the J call TRBJ2-3; 12 nucleotides align to TRBD2. The ends lost 4 bases at V and 5 bases at J; junction bases unmatched: 8. Germline V CDR1 and CDR2: SGHKS, YYEKEE (reference sequence). The CDR3 has 16 residues. CDR3 amino acids: CASSPLLAGGGDTQYF. Written as DNA, the CDR3 is TGTGCCAGCAGCCCCTTACTAGCGGGAGGAGGAGATACGCAGTATTTT.

The chain has TRBV9 and TRBJ2-1; a possible D gene is TRBD2 (5 bases). The CDR3 spans 15 residues. The V gene's germline CDR1 is SGDLS and CDR2 YYNGEE. Between the trimmed V and J ends, which lost 0 bases and 4 bases, there was a span of 11 bases. DNA of the CDR3: TGTGCCAGCAGCGTAGAAGGTAGCGTATACAATGAGCAGTTCTTC. Its protein is CASSVEGSVYNEQFF.

The genes are TRBV2 and TRBJ2-2; 10 bases fit TRBD2. CDR1 is SNHLY and CDR2 is FYNNEI in the germline V gene. The CDR3 loop spans 16 amino acids. Germline trimming cut 5 bases from V and 5 bases from J; bases unmatched to any gene: 8. This CDR3 reads CASSPKASGGTGELFF. The CDR3 nucleotides read TGTGCCAGCAGTCCAAAGGCTAGCGGGGGTACCGGGGAGCTGTTTTTT.

This chain joins TRBV5-4 and TRBJ1-1; D is uncertain. Germline CDR1 SGHNT, CDR2 YYREEE (reference sequence). Trimming removed 0 bases at V and 6 bases at J, with 9 bases between. The CDR3 has 13 amino acids. DNA for the CDR3: TGTGCCAGCAGCTTGGTTAATAATCCTGAAGCTTTCTTT. As protein: CASSLVNNPEAFF. Together with reference TRBV5-4 and TRBJ1-1, the CDR3 gives the full variable domain: ETGVTQSPTHLIKTRGQQVTLRCSSQSGHNTVSWYQQALGQGPQFIFQYYREEENGRGNFPPRFSGLQFPNYSSELNVNALELDDSALYLCASSLVNNPEAFFGQGTRLTVV.

The V call is TRBV21-1, the J call TRBJ2-1; TRBD2 reflects the table's D call only, with no check against the DNA. TRBV21-1 is noted as a pseudogene. This CDR3 spans 16 amino acids. Written as DNA, the CDR3 is TGTGCCAGCAGCAAAACAAAGCTAGCGACTGACAATGAGCAGTTCTTC. The encoded protein is CASSKTKLATDNEQFF.

The rearrangement uses TRBV19 and TRBJ1-5; TRBD1 might be the D (5 bases). The V end was cut by 5 bases, the J end by 2 bases, with 13 bases between. This CDR3 region has 15 residues. Germline values: CDR1 LNHDA, CDR2 SQIVND (reference sequence). CDR3 sequence: CASSALLGGNQPQHF. Here the CDR3 DNA reads TGTGCCAGTAGTGCCCTATTAGGGGGCAATCAGCCCCAGCATTTT.

The chain is built from TRBV18 and TRBJ1-2; D possibly corresponds to TRBD1 (5 bases). Germline lookup yields CDR1 KGHSH and CDR2 LQKENI. Trimming took 3 bases from V and 8 from J, leaving 10 bases between them. The CDR3 is 12 residues long. The CDR3 region is CASSPRTPGYTF. Written as DNA, the CDR3 is TGTGCCAGCTCACCGAGGACACCGGGCTACACCTTC.

CDR3 sequence reads: CASSLTGGSSPKTQYF. CDR3 coding DNA: TGTGCCAGCAGCTTGACGGGAGGCTCGTCCCCAAAGACCCAGTACTTC. The chain has TRBV7-9 and TRBJ2-5; the match to TRBD2 covers 7 bases. The CDR3 totals 16 residues. CDR1 and CDR2 (germline): SEHNR, FQNEAQ (reference sequence). Trimming cost V 3 bases and J 6 bases; bases outside gene matches: 13.

The J gene is TRBJ1-2, the V gene TRBV12-3 or TRBV12-4; D might be TRBD1 (5 bases). Trimming took 5 bases from V and 8 from J, leaving 9 bases between them. This CDR3 contains 11 residues. The CDR3 sequence is CASSQGGGYTF. CDR3 nucleotide sequence: TGTGCCAGCAGTCAGGGTGGAGGCTACACCTTC.

The rearrangement joins TRBV19 to TRBJ1-5; weak D call: TRBD1 (5 bases). The germline CDR1 and CDR2 sequences are LNHDA and SQIVND (reference sequence). The V gene lost 6 bases and the J gene lost 7 bases, with 16 bases spanning the gap. The CDR3 runs 14 residues. The chain's CDR3 is CASSRDGGRQPQHF. CDR3 bases: TGTGCCAGTAGCCGTGACGGGGGGAGGCAGCCCCAGCATTTT.

The chain combines TRBV13 with TRBJ2-1; 9 nucleotides line up with TRBD1. This CDR3 has 17 amino acids. The V gene end was trimmed by 5 bases and the J gene end by 6 bases; junction bases not matched to a gene: 14. Looked up from germline, CDR1 is PRHDT and CDR2 is FYEKMQ (reference sequence). CDR3 sequence reads: CASSLRTGVARANEQFF. CDR3 nucleotides: TGTGCCAGCAGCCTACGGACAGGGGTTGCGAGAGCCAATGAGCAGTTCTTC.

V is TRBV7-7 and J is TRBJ2-7, with D perhaps TRBD1 (5 bases). The CDR3 runs 16 residues. Trimming cost V 5 bases and J 4 bases, with 21 bases left between them. CDR1 and CDR2 from the germline V gene are SSHAT and FNYEAQ (reference sequence). CDR3 protein: CASSLSYDSGLYEQYF. The CDR3 DNA reads TGTGCCAGCAGCCTGTCCTACGACAGTGGATTATACGAGCAGTACTTC.